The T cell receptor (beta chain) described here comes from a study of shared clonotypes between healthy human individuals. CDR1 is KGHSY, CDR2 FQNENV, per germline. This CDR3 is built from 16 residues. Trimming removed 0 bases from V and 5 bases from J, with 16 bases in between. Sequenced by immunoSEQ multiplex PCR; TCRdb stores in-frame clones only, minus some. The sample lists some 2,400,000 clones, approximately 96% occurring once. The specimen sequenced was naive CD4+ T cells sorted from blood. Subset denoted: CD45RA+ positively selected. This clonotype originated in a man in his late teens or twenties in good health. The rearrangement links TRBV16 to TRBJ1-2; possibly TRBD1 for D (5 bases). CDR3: CASSQSEGAIPYGYTF. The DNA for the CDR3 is TGTGCCAGCAGCCAATCGGAAGGGGCCATACCGTATGGCTACACCTTC.